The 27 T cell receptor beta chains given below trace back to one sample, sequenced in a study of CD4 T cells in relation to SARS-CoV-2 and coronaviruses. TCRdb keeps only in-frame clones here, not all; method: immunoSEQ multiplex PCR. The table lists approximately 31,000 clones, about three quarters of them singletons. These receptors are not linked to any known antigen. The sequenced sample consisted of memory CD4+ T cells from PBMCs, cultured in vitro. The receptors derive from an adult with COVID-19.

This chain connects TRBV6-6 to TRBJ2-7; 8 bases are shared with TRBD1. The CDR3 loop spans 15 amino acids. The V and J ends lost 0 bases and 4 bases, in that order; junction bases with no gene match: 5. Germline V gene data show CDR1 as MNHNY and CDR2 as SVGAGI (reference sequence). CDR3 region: CASSYSVQGVYEQYF. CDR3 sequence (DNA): TGTGCCAGCAGTTACTCAGTACAGGGGGTATACGAGCAGTACTTC.

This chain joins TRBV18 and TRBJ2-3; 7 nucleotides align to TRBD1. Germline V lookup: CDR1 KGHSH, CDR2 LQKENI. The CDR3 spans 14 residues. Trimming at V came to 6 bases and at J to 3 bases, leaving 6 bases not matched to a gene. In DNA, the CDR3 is TGTGCCAGCTCCGGGACAGCTAATACAGATACGCAGTATTTT. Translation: CASSGTANTDTQYF.

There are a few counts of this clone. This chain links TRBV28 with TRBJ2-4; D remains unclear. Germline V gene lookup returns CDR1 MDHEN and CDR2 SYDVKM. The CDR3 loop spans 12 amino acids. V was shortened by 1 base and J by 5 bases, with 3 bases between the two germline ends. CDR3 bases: TGTGCCAGCAGTTTATCAGAAAACATTCAGTACTTC. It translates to CASSLSENIQYF. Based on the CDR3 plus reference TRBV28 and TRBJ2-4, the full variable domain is DVKVTQSSRYLVKRTGEKVFLECVQDMDHENMFWYRQDPGLGLRLIYFSYDVKMKEKGDIPEGYSVSREKKERFSLILESASTNQTSMYLCASSLSENIQYFGAGTRLSVL.

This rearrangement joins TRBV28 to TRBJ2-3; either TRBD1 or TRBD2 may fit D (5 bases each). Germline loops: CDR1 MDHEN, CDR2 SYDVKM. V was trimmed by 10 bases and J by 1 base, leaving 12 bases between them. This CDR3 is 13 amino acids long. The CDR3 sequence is CATRGSGTDTQYF. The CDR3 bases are TGTGCCACCCGGGGCAGCGGCACAGATACGCAGTATTTT.

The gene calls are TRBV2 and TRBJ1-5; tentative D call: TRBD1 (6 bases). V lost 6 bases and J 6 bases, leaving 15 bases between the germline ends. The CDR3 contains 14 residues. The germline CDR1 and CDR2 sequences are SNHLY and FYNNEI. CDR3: CASRHRGPLQPQHF. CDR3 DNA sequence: TGTGCCAGCAGACACCGGGGGCCCCTTCAGCCCCAGCATTTT.

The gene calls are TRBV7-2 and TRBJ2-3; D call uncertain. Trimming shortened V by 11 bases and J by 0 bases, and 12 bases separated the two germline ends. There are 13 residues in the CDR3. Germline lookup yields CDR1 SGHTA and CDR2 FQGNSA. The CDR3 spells CASELGSTDTQYF. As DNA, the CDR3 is TGTGCCTCAGAGTTAGGGAGCACAGATACGCAGTATTTT.

The CDR3 bases are TGTGCCAGCAGTTACTCGGGACAGGGACCGAGCAATCAGCCCCAGCATTTT. Its translation: CASSYSGQGPSNQPQHF. The V gene is TRBV6-2 or TRBV6-3, the J gene TRBJ1-5, with 9 bases lining up with TRBD1. CDR3 length: 17 residues. CDR1 and CDR2 (germline): MNHEY, SVGEGT. V lost 0 bases to trimming and J lost 1 base; unmatched junction nucleotides: 4.

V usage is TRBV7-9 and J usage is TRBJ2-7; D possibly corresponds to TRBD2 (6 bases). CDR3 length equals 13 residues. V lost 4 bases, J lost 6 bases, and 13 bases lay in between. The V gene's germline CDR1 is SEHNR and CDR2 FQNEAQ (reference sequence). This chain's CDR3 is CASSSDKEGEQYF. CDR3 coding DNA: TGTGCCAGCAGCTCGGACAAGGAGGGCGAGCAGTACTTC.

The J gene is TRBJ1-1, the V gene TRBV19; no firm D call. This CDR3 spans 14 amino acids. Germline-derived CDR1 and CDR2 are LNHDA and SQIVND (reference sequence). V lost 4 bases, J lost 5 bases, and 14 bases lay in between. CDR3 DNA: TGTGCCAGTAGTAGCCCCGTGATCGGGACTGAAGCTTTCTTT. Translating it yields CASSSPVIGTEAFF.

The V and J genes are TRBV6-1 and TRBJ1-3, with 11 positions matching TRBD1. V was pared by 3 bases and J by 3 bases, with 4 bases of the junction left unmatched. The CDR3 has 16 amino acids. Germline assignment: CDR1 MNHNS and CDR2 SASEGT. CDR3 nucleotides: TGTGCCAGCAGTGAGGACAGGGGGCTCCGTGGAAACACCATATATTTT. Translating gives CASSEDRGLRGNTIYF.

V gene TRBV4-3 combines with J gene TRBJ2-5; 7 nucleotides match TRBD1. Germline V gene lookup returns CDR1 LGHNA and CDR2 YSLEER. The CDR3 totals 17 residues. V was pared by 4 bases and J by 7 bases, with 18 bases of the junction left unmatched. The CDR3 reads CASSPRIGQAGSGTQYF. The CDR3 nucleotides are TGCGCCAGCAGCCCCCGCATCGGACAGGCCGGATCGGGGACCCAGTACTTC.

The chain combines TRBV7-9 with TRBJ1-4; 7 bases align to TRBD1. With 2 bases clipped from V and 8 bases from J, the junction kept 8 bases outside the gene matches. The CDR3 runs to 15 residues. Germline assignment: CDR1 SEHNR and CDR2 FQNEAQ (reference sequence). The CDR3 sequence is CASSLNTGESEKLFF. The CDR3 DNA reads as TGTGCCAGCAGCTTAAATACAGGGGAATCAGAAAAACTGTTTTTT.

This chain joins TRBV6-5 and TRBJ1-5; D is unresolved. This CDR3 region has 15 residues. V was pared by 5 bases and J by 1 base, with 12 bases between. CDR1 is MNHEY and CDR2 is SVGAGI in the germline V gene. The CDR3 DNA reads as TGTGCCAGCAGTCCCACGTGGCAGAGCAATCAGCCCCAGCATTTT. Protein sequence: CASSPTWQSNQPQHF.

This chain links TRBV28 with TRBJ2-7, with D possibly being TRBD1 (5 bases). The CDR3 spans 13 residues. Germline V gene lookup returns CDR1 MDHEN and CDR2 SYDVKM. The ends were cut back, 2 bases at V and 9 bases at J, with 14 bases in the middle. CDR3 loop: CASSLGQLRGQYF. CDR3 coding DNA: TGTGCCAGCAGTTTAGGACAACTACGAGGGCAGTACTTC.

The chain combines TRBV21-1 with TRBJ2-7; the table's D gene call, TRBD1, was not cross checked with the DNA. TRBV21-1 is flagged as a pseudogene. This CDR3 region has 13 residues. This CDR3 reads CASSPRTNYEQYF. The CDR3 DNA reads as TGTGCCAGCAGCCCTAGGACAAACTACGAGCAGTACTTC.

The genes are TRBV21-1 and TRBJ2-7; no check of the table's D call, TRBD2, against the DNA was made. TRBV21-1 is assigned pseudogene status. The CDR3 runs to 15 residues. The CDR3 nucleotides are TGTGCCAGCAGCAAAGAGGCTAGCGGGAGCTACGAGCAGTACTTC. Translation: CASSKEASGSYEQYF.

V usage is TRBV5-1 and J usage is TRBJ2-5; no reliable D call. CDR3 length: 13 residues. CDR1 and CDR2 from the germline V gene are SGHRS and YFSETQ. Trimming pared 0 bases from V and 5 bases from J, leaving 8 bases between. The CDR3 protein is CASSLATVETQYF. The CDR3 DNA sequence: TGCGCCAGCAGCTTGGCGACGGTTGAGACCCAGTACTTC.

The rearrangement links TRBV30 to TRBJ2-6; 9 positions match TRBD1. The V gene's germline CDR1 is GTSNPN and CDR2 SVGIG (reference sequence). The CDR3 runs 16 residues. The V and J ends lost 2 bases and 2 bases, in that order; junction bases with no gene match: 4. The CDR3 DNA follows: TGTGCCTGGAGTCGGACAGGGGACCCTGGGGCCAACGTCCTGACTTTC. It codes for CAWSRTGDPGANVLTF.

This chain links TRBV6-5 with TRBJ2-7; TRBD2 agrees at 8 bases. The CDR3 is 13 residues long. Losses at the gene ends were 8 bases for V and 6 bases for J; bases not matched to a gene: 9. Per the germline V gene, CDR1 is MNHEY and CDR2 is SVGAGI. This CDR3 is CASRLSAGAEQYF. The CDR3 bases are TGTGCCAGCCGTCTTTCAGCGGGAGCCGAGCAGTACTTC.

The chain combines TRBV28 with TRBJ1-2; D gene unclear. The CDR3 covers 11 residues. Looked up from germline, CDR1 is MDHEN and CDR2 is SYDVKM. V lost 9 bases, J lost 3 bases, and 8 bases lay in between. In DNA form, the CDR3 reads TGTGCCAGTGGACGGTACTATGGCTACACCTTC. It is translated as CASGRYYGYTF.

The CDR3 sequence is CASSLNRNNEKLFF. The CDR3 DNA reads as TGTGCCAGCAGTTTAAACAGGAATAATGAAAAACTGTTTTTT. The chain combines TRBV28 with TRBJ1-4, with D possibly being TRBD1 (5 bases). Germline CDR1 is MDHEN and CDR2 is SYDVKM. This CDR3 is 14 amino acids long. V shed 2 bases and J shed 4 bases, with 8 bases lying between them.

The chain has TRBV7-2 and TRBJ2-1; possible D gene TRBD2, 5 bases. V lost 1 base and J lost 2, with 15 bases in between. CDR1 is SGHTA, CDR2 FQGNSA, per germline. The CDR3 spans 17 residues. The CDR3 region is CASSLGTGARTYNEQFF. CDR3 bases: TGTGCCAGCAGCTTAGGGACTGGAGCGAGGACCTACAATGAGCAGTTCTTC.

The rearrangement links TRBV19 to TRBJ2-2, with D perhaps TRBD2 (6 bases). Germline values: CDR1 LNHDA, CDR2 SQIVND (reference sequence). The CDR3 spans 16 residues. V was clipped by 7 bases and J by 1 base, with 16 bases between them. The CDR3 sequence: CASMSPLAQNTGELFF. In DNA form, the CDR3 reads TGTGCCAGTATGTCCCCTCTAGCGCAGAACACCGGGGAGCTGTTTTTT.

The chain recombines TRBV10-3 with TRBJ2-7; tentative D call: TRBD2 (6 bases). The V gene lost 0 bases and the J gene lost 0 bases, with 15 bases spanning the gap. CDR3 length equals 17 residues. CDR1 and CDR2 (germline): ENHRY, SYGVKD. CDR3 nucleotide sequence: TGTGCCATCAGTGAGTCGACGCGCGGGGCCAGCTCCTACGAGCAGTACTTC. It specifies CAISESTRGASSYEQYF.

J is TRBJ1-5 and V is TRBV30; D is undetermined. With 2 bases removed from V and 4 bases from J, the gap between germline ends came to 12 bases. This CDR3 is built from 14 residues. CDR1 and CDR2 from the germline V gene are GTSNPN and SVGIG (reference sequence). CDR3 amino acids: CAWSRSSENQPQHF. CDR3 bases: TGTGCCTGGAGTCGGAGCAGCGAGAATCAGCCCCAGCATTTT.

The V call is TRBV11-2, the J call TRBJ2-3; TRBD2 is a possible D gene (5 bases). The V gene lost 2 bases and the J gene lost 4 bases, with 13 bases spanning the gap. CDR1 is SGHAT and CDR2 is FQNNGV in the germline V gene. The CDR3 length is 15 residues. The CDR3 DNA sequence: TGTGCCAGCAGCTTACGCCCAGCGGAGTCAGATACGCAGTATTTT. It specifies CASSLRPAESDTQYF.

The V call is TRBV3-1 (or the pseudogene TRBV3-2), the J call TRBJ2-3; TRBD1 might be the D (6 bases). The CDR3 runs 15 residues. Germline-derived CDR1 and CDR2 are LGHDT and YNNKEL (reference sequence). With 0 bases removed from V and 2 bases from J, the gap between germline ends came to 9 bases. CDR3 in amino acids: CASSQERGFTDTQYF. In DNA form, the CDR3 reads TGTGCCAGCAGCCAAGAGAGGGGGTTCACAGATACGCAGTATTTT.